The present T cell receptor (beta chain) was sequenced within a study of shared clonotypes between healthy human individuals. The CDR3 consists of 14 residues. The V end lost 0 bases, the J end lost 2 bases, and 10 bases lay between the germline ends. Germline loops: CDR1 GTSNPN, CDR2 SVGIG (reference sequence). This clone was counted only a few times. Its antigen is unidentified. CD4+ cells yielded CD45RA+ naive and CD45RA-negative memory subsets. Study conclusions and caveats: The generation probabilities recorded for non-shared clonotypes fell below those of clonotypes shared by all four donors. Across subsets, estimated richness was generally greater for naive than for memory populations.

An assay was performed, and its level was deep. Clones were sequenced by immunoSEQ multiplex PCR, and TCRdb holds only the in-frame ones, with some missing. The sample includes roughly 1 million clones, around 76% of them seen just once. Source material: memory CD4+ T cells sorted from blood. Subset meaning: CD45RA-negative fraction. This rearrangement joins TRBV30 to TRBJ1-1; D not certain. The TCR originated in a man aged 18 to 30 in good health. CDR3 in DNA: TGTGCCTGGAGTGTACAGCTTGGTAACACTGAAGCTTTCTTT. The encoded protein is CAWSVQLGNTEAFF.